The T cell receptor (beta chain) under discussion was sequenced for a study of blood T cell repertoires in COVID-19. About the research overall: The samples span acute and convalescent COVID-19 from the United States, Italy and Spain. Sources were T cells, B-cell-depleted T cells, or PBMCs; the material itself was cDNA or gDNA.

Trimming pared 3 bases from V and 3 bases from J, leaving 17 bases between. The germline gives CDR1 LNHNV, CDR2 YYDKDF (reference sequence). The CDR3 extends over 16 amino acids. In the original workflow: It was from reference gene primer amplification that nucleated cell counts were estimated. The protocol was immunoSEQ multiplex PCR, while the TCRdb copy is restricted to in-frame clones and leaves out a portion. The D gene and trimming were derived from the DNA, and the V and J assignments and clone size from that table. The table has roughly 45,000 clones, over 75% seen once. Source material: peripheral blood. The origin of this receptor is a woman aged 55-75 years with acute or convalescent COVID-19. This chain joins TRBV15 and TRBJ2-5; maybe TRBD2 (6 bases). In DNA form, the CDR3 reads TGTGCCACCAGCAGTCCATACTTAGCGGAGAAAGAGACCCAGTACTTC. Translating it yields CATSSPYLAEKETQYF. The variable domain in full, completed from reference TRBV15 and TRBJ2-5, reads DAMVIQNPRYQVTQFGKPVTLSCSQTLNHNVMYWYQQKSSQAPKLLFHYYDKDFNNEADTPDNFQSRRPNTSFCFLDIRSPGLGDTAMYLCATSSPYLAEKETQYFGPGTRLLVL.